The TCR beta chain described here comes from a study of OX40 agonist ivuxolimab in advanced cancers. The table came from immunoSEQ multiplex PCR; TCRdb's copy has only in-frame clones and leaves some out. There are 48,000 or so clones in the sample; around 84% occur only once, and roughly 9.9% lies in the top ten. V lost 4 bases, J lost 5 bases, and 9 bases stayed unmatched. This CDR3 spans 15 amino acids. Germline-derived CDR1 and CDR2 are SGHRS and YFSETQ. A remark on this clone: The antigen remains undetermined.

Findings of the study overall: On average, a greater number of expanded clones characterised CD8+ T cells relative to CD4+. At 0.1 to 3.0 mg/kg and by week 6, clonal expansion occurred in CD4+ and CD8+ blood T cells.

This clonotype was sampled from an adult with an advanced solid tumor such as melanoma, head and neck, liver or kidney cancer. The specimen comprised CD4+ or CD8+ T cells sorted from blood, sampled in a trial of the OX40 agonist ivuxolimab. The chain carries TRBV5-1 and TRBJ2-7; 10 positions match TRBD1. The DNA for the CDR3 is TGCGCCAGCAGCGCCGCCGGGACAGGGGTCAACGAGCAGTACTTC. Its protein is CASSAAGTGVNEQYF.